Below are 25 T cell receptor beta chains sequenced from a single sample in a study of CD8 T cells in ankylosing spondylitis. TCRdb analysed the 5' RACE reads with MiXCR anew, one entry per CDR3 protein. Here the sample spans a few hundred thousand distinct CDR3 sequences, about 18% being singletons. Source material: blood, either unsorted or a sorted T cell fraction (not recorded which). All receptors come from a male donor with ankylosing spondylitis or in good health (not recorded which).

The genes are TRBV29-1 and TRBJ2-7; 7 bases align to TRBD2. The CDR3 runs to 12 residues. Germline loops: CDR1 SQVTM, CDR2 ANQGSEA. V was pared by 5 bases and J by 7 bases, with 8 bases of the junction left unmatched. CDR3 nucleotide sequence: TGCAGCGTTTTGGGAGGGCCCGGGGAGCAGTACTTC. Protein sequence: CSVLGGPGEQYF.

In its sample, this clonotype was seen a few times. The chain uses TRBV7-9 and TRBJ2-7, with 7 positions matching TRBD1. Germline CDR1 SEHNR, CDR2 FQNEAQ (reference sequence). This CDR3 contains 17 residues. Trimming took 4 bases from V and 2 from J; bases not matched to a gene: 14. Here the CDR3 reads CASSSRLSTGDPYEQYF. Written as DNA, the CDR3 is TGTGCCAGCAGCTCCCGACTCTCCACAGGGGACCCCTACGAGCAGTACTTC.

This clonotype showed up many times. The rearrangement uses TRBV20-1 and TRBJ1-1, with unresolved D. Trimming cost V 6 bases and J 1 base, with 9 bases left between them. The CDR3 is made up of 12 amino acids. Germline loops: CDR1 DFQATT, CDR2 SNEGSKA (reference sequence). CDR3 region: CSAEVGNTEAFF. In nucleotides, the CDR3 is TGCAGTGCGGAGGTGGGGAACACTGAAGCTTTCTTT.

A few counts support this clonotype. The DNA of the CDR3 is TGCGCCAGCAGCCATATCGCGCTAGCGCTTTACAATGAGCAGTTCTTC. Its translation: CASSHIALALYNEQFF. The chain combines TRBV4-1 with TRBJ2-1; D possibly corresponds to TRBD2 (6 bases). The CDR3 has 16 amino acids. Trimming left V 3 bases short and J 4 bases short, with 16 bases between. Germline values: CDR1 MGHRA, CDR2 YSYEKL.

The table lists this clonotype with a few counts. V gene TRBV4-3 combines with J gene TRBJ2-7, with D tentatively TRBD1 or TRBD2 (5 bases each). The V and J ends lost 4 bases and 1 base respectively, with 14 bases between them. CDR1 and CDR2 (germline): LGHNA, YSLEER. This CDR3 spans 15 amino acids. The CDR3, as DNA: TGCGCCAGCAGCCCCGCTAGGGACCCGTCCTACGAGCAGTACTTC. This sequence encodes CASSPARDPSYEQYF.

This rearrangement joins TRBV27 to TRBJ2-1, with 14 bases aligning to TRBD2. The germline V gene encodes CDR1 MNHEY and CDR2 SMNVEV (reference sequence). Unmatched junction bases numbered 11, after V lost 7 bases and J lost 9 bases. This CDR3 comprises 16 residues. The CDR3 here is CASKSGTSGSVGEQFF. In nucleotides, the CDR3 is TGTGCCAGCAAGTCCGGGACTAGCGGGAGTGTTGGTGAGCAGTTCTTC.

The chain carries TRBV11-1 and TRBJ1-1; tentatively, D is TRBD1 (5 bases). The germline V gene has CDR1 SGHAT and CDR2 FQDESV (reference sequence). V was cut by 1 base and J by 0 bases, with 6 bases left in between. The CDR3 spans 14 residues. CDR3 DNA sequence: TGTGCCAGCAGCTTAGGGGGGGTGAACACTGAAGCTTTCTTT. Translated: CASSLGGVNTEAFF.

The chain recombines TRBV7-3 with TRBJ2-3; D is possibly TRBD2 (6 bases). The germline V gene has CDR1 SGHTA and CDR2 FQGTGA. The CDR3 has 14 residues. Trimming left V 5 bases short and J 4 bases short, with 13 bases between. CDR3 nucleotides: TGTGCCAGCAGCCAGGCCGGGGGTCCAGATACGCAGTATTTT. Its translation is CASSQAGGPDTQYF.

As regards this clonotype: Relative to the germline gene, one junction end is altered; a read error may explain this. J is TRBJ1-5 and V is TRBV27; D call uncertain. Germline loops: CDR1 MNHEY, CDR2 SMNVEV (reference sequence). The CDR3 loop spans 17 amino acids. Here the CDR3 DNA reads TGTGCCAGCAGACACCTCCTCGGGGAGTGGATCAATCAGCCCCACCATTTT. This codes for CASRHLLGEWINQPHHF.

V gene TRBV14 combines with J gene TRBJ2-2; no reliable D call. CDR1 and CDR2 from the germline V gene are SGHDN and FVKESK. Trimming cost V 0 bases and J 3 bases, with 2 bases left between them. The CDR3 sequence is 13 residues long. The CDR3 nucleotides are TGTGCCAGCAGCCAAGATTACACCGGGGAGCTGTTTTTT. Amino acid sequence: CASSQDYTGELFF. Based on the CDR3 plus reference TRBV14 and TRBJ2-2, the full variable domain is EAGVTQFPSHSVIEKGQTVTLRCDPISGHDNLYWYRRVMGKEIKFLLHFVKESKQDESGMPNNRFLAERTGGTYSTLKVQPAELEDSGVYFCASSQDYTGELFFGEGSRLTVL.

This clonotype appeared many times. This rearrangement joins TRBV11-2 to TRBJ1-1, with TRBD1 matching over 7 bases. V was pared by 0 bases and J by 8 bases, with 15 bases of the junction left unmatched. CDR1 and CDR2 (germline): SGHAT, FQNNGV. The CDR3 runs to 17 residues. This chain's CDR3 is CASSLEPTNRGTREAFF. The CDR3 DNA reads TGTGCCAGCAGCTTAGAGCCAACCAACAGGGGCACAAGGGAAGCTTTCTTT.

This clonotype was counted ten times or more. J is TRBJ2-1 and V is TRBV27; no firm D call. The CDR3 is 15 amino acids. The V gene's germline CDR1 is MNHEY and CDR2 SMNVEV (reference sequence). Trimming took 6 bases from V and 0 from J, leaving 12 bases between them. For the CDR3, the DNA is TGTGCCAGCAGAGTGACGGGTAGCTCCTACAATGAGCAGTTCTTC. Amino acid sequence: CASRVTGSSYNEQFF.

This clonotype was detected only a few times. The V gene is TRBV6-2 or TRBV6-3, the J gene TRBJ1-2; D is ambiguous. The length of the CDR3 is 16 residues. Germline V gives CDR1 MNHEY, CDR2 SVGEGT. V dropped 2 bases and J dropped 0 bases, with 13 bases sitting between them. CDR3 residues: CASSYTESASNYGYTF. The CDR3 nucleotides read TGTGCCAGCAGTTACACCGAGAGCGCCTCTAACTATGGCTACACCTTC.

This clonotype was found a few times. The chain links TRBV5-1 to TRBJ2-3; 7 bases are shared with TRBD1. Trimming cost V 4 bases and J 0 bases; bases outside gene matches: 8. The CDR3 is made up of 16 amino acids. The germline V gene has CDR1 SGHRS and CDR2 YFSETQ. The CDR3 nucleotides read TGCGCCAGCAGCCTCCGGACAGGTCCTAGCACAGATACGCAGTATTTT. Amino acids: CASSLRTGPSTDTQYF.

This clonotype was seen a few times. The rearrangement uses TRBV29-1 and TRBJ2-7, with 9 bases lining up with TRBD1. The germline V gene encodes CDR1 SQVTM and CDR2 ANQGSEA. V trimming: 3 bases; J trimming: 3 bases; junction bases outside the gene matches: 9. This CDR3 is 15 amino acids long. DNA of the CDR3: TGCAGCGTTGAGGGGACAGGGAGGGGGTTCTACGAGCAGTACTTC. The encoded protein is CSVEGTGRGFYEQYF.

The chain uses TRBV2 and TRBJ2-1; 10 bases fit TRBD1. Germline-derived CDR1 and CDR2 are SNHLY and FYNNEI. The CDR3 sequence is 12 residues long. V lost 11 bases and J lost 4; bases outside the gene matches: 2. CDR3 residues: CAGDRGYNEQFF. The CDR3, as DNA: TGTGCCGGGGACAGGGGATACAATGAGCAGTTCTTC.

This clonotype was found a few times. This chain links TRBV2 with TRBJ1-2; D might be TRBD1 (5 bases). Germline V gene sequence: CDR1 SNHLY, CDR2 FYNNEI. Deletions cut 3 bases from V and 4 bases from J, with 9 bases between. This CDR3 is built from 13 residues. The CDR3 nucleotides read TGTGCCAGCAGTGAGGGACGGACCTATGGCTACACCTTC. This sequence encodes CASSEGRTYGYTF. Full variable domain (rest looked up from reference TRBV2 and TRBJ1-2): EPEVTQTPSHQVTQMGQEVILRCVPISNHLYFYWYRQILGQKVEFLVSFYNNEISEKSEIFDDQFSVERPDGSNFTLKIRSTKLEDSAMYFCASSEGRTYGYTFGSGTRLTVV.

This clonotype has just a few counts. DNA for the CDR3: TGTGCCAGCAGTGATTTAGGACAGGGTAGTAGTCCGAATGAAAAACTGTTTTTT. Translated: CASSDLGQGSSPNEKLFF. The chain recombines TRBV25-1 with TRBJ1-4, with 8 bases matching TRBD1. CDR1 is MGHDK, CDR2 SYGVNS, per germline. The junction had 14 bases not matched to a gene; V was cut back by 3 bases and J by 5 bases. CDR3 length equals 18 residues.

This clonotype occurred a few times. The genes are TRBV9 and TRBJ2-3, with TRBD2 matching over 7 bases. This CDR3 contains 15 residues. The V segment lost 4 bases and the J segment 4 bases; nucleotides outside the gene matches: 9. Germline CDR1 is SGDLS and CDR2 is YYNGEE. The CDR3, as DNA: TGTGCCAGCAGCCAGGGACTATCGGTTGCAGATACGCAGTATTTT. Encoded protein: CASSQGLSVADTQYF.

This clonotype came up a few times. CDR3 DNA: TGTGCCAGCAAATTGAGAGGGGGCCCACTCCTAGACTATGGCTACACCTTC. Translated: CASKLRGGPLLDYGYTF. The V gene is TRBV6-1, the J gene TRBJ1-2; 7 bases are shared with TRBD1. CDR3 length: 17 amino acids. Germline lookup yields CDR1 MNHNS and CDR2 SASEGT. Trimming cost V 7 bases and J 3 bases; bases outside gene matches: 17.

This clonotype was detected only a few times. J is TRBJ2-3 and V is TRBV29-1; 9 positions agree with TRBD1. Germline CDR1 and CDR2: SQVTM and ANQGSEA. The CDR3 totals 12 residues. V lost 7 bases to trimming and J lost 4 bases; unmatched junction nucleotides: 3. The CDR3 DNA sequence: TGCAGCGACAGGGGGCTTGCAGATACGCAGTATTTT. It encodes CSDRGLADTQYF.

This clonotype was recorded at least ten times. The chain uses TRBV2 and TRBJ2-7; D call uncertain. CDR3 size: 16 residues. Germline lookup yields CDR1 SNHLY and CDR2 FYNNEI. Trimming took off 1 base at V and 3 bases at J, with 16 bases between the two ends. CDR3: CASSEDGYFYHYEQYF. As DNA, the CDR3 is TGTGCCAGCAGTGAAGACGGCTATTTTTACCACTACGAGCAGTACTTC. Together with reference TRBV2 and TRBJ2-7, the CDR3 gives the full variable domain: EPEVTQTPSHQVTQMGQEVILRCVPISNHLYFYWYRQILGQKVEFLVSFYNNEISEKSEIFDDQFSVERPDGSNFTLKIRSTKLEDSAMYFCASSEDGYFYHYEQYFGPGTRLTVT.

This clonotype has just a few counts. The rearrangement uses TRBV20-1 and TRBJ1-4; D possibly corresponds to TRBD1 (5 bases). V lost 5 bases to trimming and J lost 0 bases, with 10 bases between them. Germline-derived CDR1 and CDR2 are DFQATT and SNEGSKA (reference sequence). CDR3 size: 14 residues. The CDR3, as DNA: TGCAGTGCTGGGACGGATGCAACTAATGAAAAACTGTTTTTT. It yields the protein CSAGTDATNEKLFF.

This clonotype has a count of ten or more. The chain carries TRBV4-3 and TRBJ2-7; D perhaps matches TRBD2 (5 bases). Trimming shortened V by 0 bases and J by 3 bases, and 12 bases separated the two germline ends. The CDR3 totals 15 residues. Germline V gives CDR1 LGHNA, CDR2 YSLEER. The CDR3 reads CASSQDRGPNYEQYF. The CDR3 nucleotides read TGCGCCAGCAGCCAAGATCGCGGGCCCAACTACGAGCAGTACTTC.

Of note for this clonotype: Since no conserved phenylalanine or tryptophan closes the CDR3, a read error is the likely cause. This sequence joins TRBV12-3 or TRBV12-4 and TRBJ2-5, with a possible D match to TRBD2 (5 bases). Trimming removed 5 bases at V and 3 bases at J, with 13 bases between. This CDR3 contains 14 residues. In DNA form, the CDR3 reads TGTGCCAGCAGTCCCAAATCGCGGGAAGAGACCCAGTACTTA. Amino acids: CASSPKSREETQYL.